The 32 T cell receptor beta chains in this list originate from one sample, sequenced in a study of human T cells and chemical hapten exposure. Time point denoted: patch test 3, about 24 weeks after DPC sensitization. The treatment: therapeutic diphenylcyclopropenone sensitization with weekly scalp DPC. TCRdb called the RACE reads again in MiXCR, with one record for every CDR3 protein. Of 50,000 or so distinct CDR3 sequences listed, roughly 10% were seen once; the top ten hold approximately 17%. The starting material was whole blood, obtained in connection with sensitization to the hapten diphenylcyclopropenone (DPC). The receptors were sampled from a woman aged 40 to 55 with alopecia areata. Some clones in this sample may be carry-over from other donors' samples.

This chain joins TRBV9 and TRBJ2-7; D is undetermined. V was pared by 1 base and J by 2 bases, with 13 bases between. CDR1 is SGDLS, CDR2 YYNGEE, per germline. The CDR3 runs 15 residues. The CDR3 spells CASSVSEAPPYEQYF. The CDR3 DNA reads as TGTGCCAGCAGCGTATCGGAAGCCCCACCCTACGAGCAGTACTTC. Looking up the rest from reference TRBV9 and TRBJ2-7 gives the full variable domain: DSGVTQTPKHLITATGQRVTLRCSPRSGDLSVYWYQQSLDQGLQFLIQYYNGEERAKGNILERFSAQQFPDLHSELNLSSLELGDSALYFCASSVSEAPPYEQYFGPGTRLTVT.

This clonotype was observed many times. The CDR3 DNA is TGTGCCAGCACCCCCCAAGCTGCCGGCTACACCTTC. Protein product: CASTPQAAGYTF. The chain employs TRBV28 and TRBJ1-2; no definite D call. Germline CDR1 reads MDHEN; CDR2 reads SYDVKM. V lost 7 bases and J lost 8, with 14 bases in between. The CDR3 covers 12 residues.

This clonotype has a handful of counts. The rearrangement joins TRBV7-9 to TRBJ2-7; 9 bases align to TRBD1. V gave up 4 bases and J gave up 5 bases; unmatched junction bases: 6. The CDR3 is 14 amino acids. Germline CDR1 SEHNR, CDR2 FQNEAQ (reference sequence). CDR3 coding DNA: TGTGCCAGCAGCTCCGGGACAGGGAGCCACGAGCAGTACTTC. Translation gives CASSSGTGSHEQYF.

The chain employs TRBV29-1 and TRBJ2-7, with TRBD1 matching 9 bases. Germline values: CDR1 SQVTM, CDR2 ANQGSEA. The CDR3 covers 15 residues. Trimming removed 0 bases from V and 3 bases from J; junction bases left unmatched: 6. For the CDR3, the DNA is TGCAGCGTTGAAGAGGCGGACAGGGGTCTCTACGAGCAGTACTTC. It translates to CSVEEADRGLYEQYF.

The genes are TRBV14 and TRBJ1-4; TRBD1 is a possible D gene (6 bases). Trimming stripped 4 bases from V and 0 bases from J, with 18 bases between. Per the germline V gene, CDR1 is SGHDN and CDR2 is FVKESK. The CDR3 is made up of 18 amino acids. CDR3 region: CASSPRTVSLATNEKLFF. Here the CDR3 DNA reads TGTGCCAGCAGCCCGCGGACAGTCTCCCTTGCAACTAATGAAAAACTGTTTTTT.

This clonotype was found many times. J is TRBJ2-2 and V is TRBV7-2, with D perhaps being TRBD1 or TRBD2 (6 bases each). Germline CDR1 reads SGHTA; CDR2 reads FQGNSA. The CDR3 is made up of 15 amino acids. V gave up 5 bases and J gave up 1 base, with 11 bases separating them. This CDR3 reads CASSPGGLNTGELFF. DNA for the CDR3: TGTGCCAGCAGCCCCGGGGGCTTGAACACCGGGGAGCTGTTTTTT.

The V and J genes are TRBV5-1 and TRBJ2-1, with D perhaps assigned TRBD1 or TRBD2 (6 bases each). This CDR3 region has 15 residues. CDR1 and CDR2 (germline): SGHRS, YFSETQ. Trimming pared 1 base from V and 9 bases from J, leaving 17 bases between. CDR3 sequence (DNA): TGCGCCAGCAGCTTGATAACGGGGGCCCCCCGTGAGCAGTTCTTC. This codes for CASSLITGAPREQFF. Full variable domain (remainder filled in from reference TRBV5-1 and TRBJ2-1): KAGVTQTPRYLIKTRGQQVTLSCSPISGHRSVSWYQQTPGQGLQFLFEYFSETQRNKGNFPGRFSGRQFSNSRSEMNVSTLELGDSALYLCASSLITGAPREQFFGPGTRLTVL.

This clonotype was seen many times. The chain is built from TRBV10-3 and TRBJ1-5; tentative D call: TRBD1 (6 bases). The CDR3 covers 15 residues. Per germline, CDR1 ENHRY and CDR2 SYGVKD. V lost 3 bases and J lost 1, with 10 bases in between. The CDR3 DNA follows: TGTGCCATCAGTGAAGAGGGGGTGAGCAATCAGCCCCAGCATTTT. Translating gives CAISEEGVSNQPQHF.

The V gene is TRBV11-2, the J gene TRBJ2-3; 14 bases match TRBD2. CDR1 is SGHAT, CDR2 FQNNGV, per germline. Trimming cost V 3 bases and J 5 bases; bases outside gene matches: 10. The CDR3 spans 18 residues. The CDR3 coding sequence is TGTGCCAGCAGCTTGGGATTTTGGACTAGCGGGGGGAAAGATACGCAGTATTTT. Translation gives CASSLGFWTSGGKDTQYF.

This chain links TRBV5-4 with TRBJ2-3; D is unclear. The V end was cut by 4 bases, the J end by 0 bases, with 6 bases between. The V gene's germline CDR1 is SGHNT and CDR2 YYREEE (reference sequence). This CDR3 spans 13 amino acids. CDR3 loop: CASSQQSTDTQYF. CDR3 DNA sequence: TGTGCCAGCAGCCAACAGAGCACAGATACGCAGTATTTT.

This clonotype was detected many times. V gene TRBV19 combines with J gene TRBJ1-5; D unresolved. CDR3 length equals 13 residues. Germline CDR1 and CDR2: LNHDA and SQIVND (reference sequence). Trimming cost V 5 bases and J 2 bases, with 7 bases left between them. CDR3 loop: CASSEPGNQPQHF. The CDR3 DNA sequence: TGTGCCAGTAGTGAACCCGGCAATCAGCCCCAGCATTTT.

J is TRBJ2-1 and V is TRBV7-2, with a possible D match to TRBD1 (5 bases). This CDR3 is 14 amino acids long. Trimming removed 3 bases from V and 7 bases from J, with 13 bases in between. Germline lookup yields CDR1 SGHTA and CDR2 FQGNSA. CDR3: CASSFGWGYNEQFF. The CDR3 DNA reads TGTGCCAGCAGCTTCGGCTGGGGCTATAATGAGCAGTTCTTC.

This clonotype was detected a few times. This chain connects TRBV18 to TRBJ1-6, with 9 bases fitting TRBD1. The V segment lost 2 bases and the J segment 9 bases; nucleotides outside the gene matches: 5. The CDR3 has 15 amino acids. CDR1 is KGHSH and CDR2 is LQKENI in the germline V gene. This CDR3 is CASSPAGQGVSPLHF. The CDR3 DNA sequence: TGTGCCAGCTCACCAGCGGGACAGGGAGTTTCACCCCTCCACTTT. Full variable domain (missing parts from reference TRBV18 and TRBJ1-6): NAGVMQNPRHLVRRRGQEARLRCSPMKGHSHVYWYRQLPEEGLKFMVYLQKENIIDESGMPKERFSAEFPKEGPSILRIQQVVRGDSAAYFCASSPAGQGVSPLHFGNGTRLTVT.

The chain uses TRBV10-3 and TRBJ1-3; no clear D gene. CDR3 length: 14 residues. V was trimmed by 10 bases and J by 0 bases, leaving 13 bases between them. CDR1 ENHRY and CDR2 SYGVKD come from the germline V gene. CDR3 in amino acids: CATERPNSGNTIYF. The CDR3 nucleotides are TGTGCCACCGAACGACCAAACTCTGGAAACACCATATATTTT.

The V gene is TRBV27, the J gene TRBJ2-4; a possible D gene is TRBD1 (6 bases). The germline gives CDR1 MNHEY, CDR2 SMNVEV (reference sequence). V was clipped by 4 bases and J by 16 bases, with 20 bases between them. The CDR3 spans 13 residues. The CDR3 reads CASSSDPTGWGYF. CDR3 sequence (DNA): TGTGCCAGCAGTTCAGACCCGACAGGTTGGGGCTACTTC.

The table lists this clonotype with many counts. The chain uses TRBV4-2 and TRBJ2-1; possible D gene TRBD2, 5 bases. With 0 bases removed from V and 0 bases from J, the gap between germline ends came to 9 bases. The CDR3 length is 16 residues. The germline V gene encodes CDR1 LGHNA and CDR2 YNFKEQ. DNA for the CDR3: TGTGCCAGCAGCCAAGAAAGCACTAGCTCCTACAATGAGCAGTTCTTC. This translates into CASSQESTSSYNEQFF.

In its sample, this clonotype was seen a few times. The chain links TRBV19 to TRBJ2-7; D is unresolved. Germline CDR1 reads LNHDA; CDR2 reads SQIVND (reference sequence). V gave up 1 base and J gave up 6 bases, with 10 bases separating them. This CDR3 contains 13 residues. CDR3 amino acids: CASSIVGSSEQYF. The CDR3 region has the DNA TGTGCCAGTAGTATAGTCGGATCATCCGAGCAGTACTTC.

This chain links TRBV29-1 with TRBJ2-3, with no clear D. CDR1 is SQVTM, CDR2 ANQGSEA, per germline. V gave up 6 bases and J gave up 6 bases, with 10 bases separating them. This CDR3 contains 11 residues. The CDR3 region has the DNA TGCAGCGTCTCGTTGGGGGATACGCAGTATTTT. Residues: CSVSLGDTQYF.

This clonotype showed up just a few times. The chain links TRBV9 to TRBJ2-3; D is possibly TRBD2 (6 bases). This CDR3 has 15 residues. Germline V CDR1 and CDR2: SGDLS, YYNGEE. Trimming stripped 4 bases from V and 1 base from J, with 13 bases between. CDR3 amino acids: CASSPVGGGTDTQYF. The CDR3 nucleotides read TGTGCCAGCAGCCCGGTGGGGGGTGGCACAGATACGCAGTATTTT. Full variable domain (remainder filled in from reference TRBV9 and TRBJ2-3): DSGVTQTPKHLITATGQRVTLRCSPRSGDLSVYWYQQSLDQGLQFLIQYYNGEERAKGNILERFSAQQFPDLHSELNLSSLELGDSALYFCASSPVGGGTDTQYFGPGTRLTVL.

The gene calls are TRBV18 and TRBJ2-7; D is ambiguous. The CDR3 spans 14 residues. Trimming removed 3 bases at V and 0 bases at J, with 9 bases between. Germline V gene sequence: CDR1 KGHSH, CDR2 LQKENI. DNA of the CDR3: TGTGCCAGCTCACCGGATAGAAACTCCTACGAGCAGTACTTC. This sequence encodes CASSPDRNSYEQYF.

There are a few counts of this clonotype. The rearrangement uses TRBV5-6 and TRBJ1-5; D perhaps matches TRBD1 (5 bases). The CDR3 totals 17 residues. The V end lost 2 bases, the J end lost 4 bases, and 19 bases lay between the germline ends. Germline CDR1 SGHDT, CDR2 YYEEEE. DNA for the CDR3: TGTGCCAGCAGCTTCTACAGCGGGACCGGGAGGAATCAGCCCCAGCATTTT. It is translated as CASSFYSGTGRNQPQHF.

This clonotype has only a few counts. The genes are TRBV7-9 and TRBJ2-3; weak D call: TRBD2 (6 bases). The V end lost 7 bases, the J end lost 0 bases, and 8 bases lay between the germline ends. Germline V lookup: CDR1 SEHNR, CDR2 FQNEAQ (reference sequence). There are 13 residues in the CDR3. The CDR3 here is CASIAGSTDTQYF. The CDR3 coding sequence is TGTGCCAGCATCGCGGGAAGCACAGATACGCAGTATTTT. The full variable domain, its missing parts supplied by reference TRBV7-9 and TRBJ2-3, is DTGVSQNPRHKITKRGQNVTFRCDPISEHNRLYWYRQTLGQGPEFLTYFQNEAQLEKSRLLSDRFSAERPKGSFSTLEIQRTEQGDSAMYLCASIAGSTDTQYFGPGTRLTVL.

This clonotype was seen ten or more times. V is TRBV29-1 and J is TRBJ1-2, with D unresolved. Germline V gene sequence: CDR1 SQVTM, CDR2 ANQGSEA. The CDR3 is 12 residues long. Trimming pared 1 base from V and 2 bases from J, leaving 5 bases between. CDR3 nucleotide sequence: TGCAGCGTTGAAGCCGAAAACTATGGCTACACCTTC. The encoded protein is CSVEAENYGYTF. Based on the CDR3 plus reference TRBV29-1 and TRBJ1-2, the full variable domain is SAVISQKPSRDICQRGTSLTIQCQVDSQVTMMFWYRQQPGQSLTLIATANQGSEATYESGFVIDKFPISRPNLTFSTLTVSNMSPEDSSIYLCSVEAENYGYTFGSGTRLTVV.

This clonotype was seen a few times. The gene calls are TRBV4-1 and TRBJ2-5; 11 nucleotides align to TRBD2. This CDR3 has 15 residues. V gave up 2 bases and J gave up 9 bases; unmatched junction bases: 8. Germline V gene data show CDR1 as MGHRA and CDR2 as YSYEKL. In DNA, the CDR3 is TGCGCCAGCAGCCAATTCGGGACTAGCGGTTTGTCCCAGTACTTC. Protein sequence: CASSQFGTSGLSQYF.

As DNA, the CDR3 is TGTGCCAGCAGCCTTAGCGGGGGCGACTACAATGAGCAGTTCTTC. The encoded protein is CASSLSGGDYNEQFF. The chain combines TRBV6-5 with TRBJ2-1; 9 bases are shared with TRBD2. The CDR3 is 15 amino acids. Germline trimming cut 6 bases from V and 3 bases from J; bases unmatched to any gene: 6. The V gene's germline CDR1 is MNHEY and CDR2 SVGAGI.

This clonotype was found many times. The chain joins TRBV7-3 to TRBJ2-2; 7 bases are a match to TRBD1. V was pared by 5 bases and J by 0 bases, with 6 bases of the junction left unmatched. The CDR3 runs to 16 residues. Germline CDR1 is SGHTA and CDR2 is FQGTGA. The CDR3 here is CASSPQGDANTGELFF. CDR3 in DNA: TGTGCCAGCAGCCCGCAGGGGGACGCGAACACCGGGGAGCTGTTTTTT. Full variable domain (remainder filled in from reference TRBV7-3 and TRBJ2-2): GAGVSQTPSNKVTEKGKYVELRCDPISGHTALYWYRQSLGQGPEFLIYFQGTGAADDSGLPNDRFFAVRPEGSVSTLKIQRTERGDSAVYLCASSPQGDANTGELFFGEGSRLTVL.

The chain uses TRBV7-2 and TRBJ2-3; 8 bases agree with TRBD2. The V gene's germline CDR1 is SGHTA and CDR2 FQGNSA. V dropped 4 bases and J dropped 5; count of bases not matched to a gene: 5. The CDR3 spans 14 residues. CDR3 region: CASSSGTSVDTQYF. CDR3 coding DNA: TGTGCCAGCAGCTCAGGGACTAGTGTAGATACGCAGTATTTT.

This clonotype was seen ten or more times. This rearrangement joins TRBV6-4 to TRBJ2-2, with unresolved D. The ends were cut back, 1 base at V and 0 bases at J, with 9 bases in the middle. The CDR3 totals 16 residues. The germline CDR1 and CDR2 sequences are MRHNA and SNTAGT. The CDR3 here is CASSDWAEPNTGELFF. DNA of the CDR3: TGTGCCAGCAGTGACTGGGCGGAACCGAACACCGGGGAGCTGTTTTTT.

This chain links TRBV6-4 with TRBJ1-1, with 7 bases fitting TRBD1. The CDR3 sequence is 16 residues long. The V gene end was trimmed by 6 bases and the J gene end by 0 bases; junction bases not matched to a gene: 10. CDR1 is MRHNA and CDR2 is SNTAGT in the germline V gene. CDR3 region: CASRDTQGGVNTEAFF. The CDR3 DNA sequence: TGTGCCAGCAGAGACACCCAGGGGGGGGTGAACACTGAAGCTTTCTTT.

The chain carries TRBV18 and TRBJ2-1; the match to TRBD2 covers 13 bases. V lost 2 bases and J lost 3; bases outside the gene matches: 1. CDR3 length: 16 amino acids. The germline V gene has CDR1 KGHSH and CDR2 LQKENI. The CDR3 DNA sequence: TGTGCCAGCTCACCAGGGACTAGCGGGGACTACAATGAGCAGTTCTTC. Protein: CASSPGTSGDYNEQFF. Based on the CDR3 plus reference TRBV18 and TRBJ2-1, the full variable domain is NAGVMQNPRHLVRRRGQEARLRCSPMKGHSHVYWYRQLPEEGLKFMVYLQKENIIDESGMPKERFSAEFPKEGPSILRIQQVVRGDSAAYFCASSPGTSGDYNEQFFGPGTRLTVL.

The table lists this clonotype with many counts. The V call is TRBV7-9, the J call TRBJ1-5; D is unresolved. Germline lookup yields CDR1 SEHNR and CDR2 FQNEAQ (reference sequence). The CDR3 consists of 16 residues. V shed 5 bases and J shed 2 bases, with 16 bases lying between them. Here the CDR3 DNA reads TGTGCCAGCAGCCCTGAGCGGGAAGCGGGCAATCAGCCCCAGCATTTT. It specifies CASSPEREAGNQPQHF.

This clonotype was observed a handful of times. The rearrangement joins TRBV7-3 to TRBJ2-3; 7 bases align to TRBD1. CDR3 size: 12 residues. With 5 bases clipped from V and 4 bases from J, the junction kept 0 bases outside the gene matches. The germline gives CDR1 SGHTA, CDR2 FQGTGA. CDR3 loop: CASSQGADTQYF. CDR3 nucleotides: TGTGCCAGCAGCCAGGGGGCAGATACGCAGTATTTT.